The 15 T cell receptor beta chains listed next were all sequenced from one sample in a study of human T cells and chemical hapten exposure. TCRdb reprocessed the RACE reads via MiXCR and lists one record per CDR3 protein. The sample records over 100,000 distinct CDR3 sequences, roughly 10% being singletons. Time point defined: patch test 3, about 24 weeks after DPC sensitization. Treatment given: therapeutic diphenylcyclopropenone sensitization with weekly scalp DPC. The sequences come from whole blood, collected in connection with sensitization to the hapten diphenylcyclopropenone (DPC). The receptors derive from a woman in her forties or fifties with alopecia areata. Some clones in this sample may be carry-over from other donors' samples.

This clonotype was picked up many times. One end of the junction is discordant with germline, which a read error may explain. The chain is built from TRBV6-5 and TRBJ1-1; a possible D gene is TRBD1 (5 bases). Looked up from germline, CDR1 is MNHEY and CDR2 is SVGAGI. This CDR3 spans 14 amino acids. CDR3 loop: CASRPGHVNPEAFF. The CDR3 nucleotides read TGTGCCAGCAGGCCAGGACACGTGAACCCTGAAGCTTTCTTT.

In this sample, this clonotype turned up a few times. V gene TRBV29-1 combines with J gene TRBJ2-7, with 7 bases matching TRBD1. This CDR3 has 13 amino acids. V shed 7 bases and J 3 bases; nucleotides not matched to a gene: 9. The germline V gene encodes CDR1 SQVTM and CDR2 ANQGSEA. The CDR3 nucleotides read TGCAGCGCCATGACAGGGAATAGCTACGAGCAGTACTTC. Residues: CSAMTGNSYEQYF.

This clonotype was counted ten times or more. V usage is TRBV2 and J usage is TRBJ2-1; 9 bases are shared with TRBD2. The trim removed 1 base at V and 6 bases at J, leaving 4 bases unmatched. This CDR3 has 15 amino acids. Germline lookup yields CDR1 SNHLY and CDR2 FYNNEI. DNA of the CDR3: TGTGCCAGCAGTGAAGAGGGACTAGCAGGCAATGAGCAGTTCTTC. Amino acid sequence: CASSEEGLAGNEQFF.

This clonotype has more than one count but fewer than ten. This chain joins TRBV11-2 and TRBJ2-1; 8 bases match TRBD1. This CDR3 contains 17 residues. Trimming took 1 base from V and 0 from J; bases not matched to a gene: 5. CDR1 SGHAT and CDR2 FQNNGV come from the germline V gene. Here the CDR3 DNA reads TGTGCCAGCAGCTTAGTGGCCAGGGGGCACTCCTACAATGAGCAGTTCTTC. It yields the protein CASSLVARGHSYNEQFF.

In its sample, this clonotype was seen many times. The chain carries TRBV12-3 or TRBV12-4 and TRBJ2-1; D is perhaps TRBD2 (5 bases). There are 11 residues in the CDR3. V lost 4 bases to trimming and J lost 10 bases, with 8 bases between them. The CDR3 here is CASSYRGEQFF. Written as DNA, the CDR3 is TGTGCCAGCAGTTACAGAGGGGAGCAGTTCTTC.

V and J are TRBV7-9 and TRBJ2-3; D possibly uses TRBD1 or TRBD2 (5 bases each). Trimming removed 6 bases at V and 2 bases at J, with 15 bases between. The CDR3 has 15 amino acids. Germline V gene data show CDR1 as SEHNR and CDR2 as FQNEAQ (reference sequence). CDR3 loop: CASRDRDENTDTQYF. The CDR3 DNA reads as TGTGCCAGCAGAGACCGGGACGAGAACACAGATACGCAGTATTTT.

This clonotype was recorded a few times. This sequence joins TRBV7-9 and TRBJ1-5, with D unclear. The V and J ends lost 1 base and 7 bases respectively, with 11 bases between them. CDR1 is SEHNR, CDR2 FQNEAQ, per germline (reference sequence). This CDR3 has 14 residues. DNA of the CDR3: TGTGCCAGCAGCTTAGGGGAGATTGAGCAGCCCCAGCATTTT. Amino acid sequence: CASSLGEIEQPQHF.

The J gene is TRBJ2-3, the V gene TRBV7-2; tentatively, D is TRBD2 (6 bases). With 4 bases removed from V and 2 bases from J, the gap between germline ends came to 19 bases. The CDR3 runs 17 residues. Germline V gives CDR1 SGHTA, CDR2 FQGNSA. CDR3: CASSSTGTHLLTDTQYF. The CDR3 DNA follows: TGTGCCAGCAGCTCGACCGGGACTCACCTCCTCACAGATACGCAGTATTTT.

This clonotype appeared many times. The chain carries TRBV13 and TRBJ2-7; 7 bases align to TRBD2. Germline V CDR1 and CDR2: PRHDT, FYEKMQ (reference sequence). V trimming: 4 bases; J trimming: 5 bases; junction bases outside the gene matches: 11. The CDR3 extends over 15 amino acids. The CDR3 bases are TGTGCCAGCAGCTCAAGCGGGAATTTGGTCGACGAGCAGTACTTC. Translated: CASSSSGNLVDEQYF.

As regards this clonotype: No conserved phenylalanine or tryptophan is present at the end of the CDR3, so a read error is the likely explanation. J is TRBJ2-5 and V is TRBV7-2; tentative D call: TRBD1 (6 bases). Between the trimmed V and J ends, which lost 4 bases and 1 base, there was a span of 10 bases. This CDR3 has 14 amino acids. Germline V gives CDR1 SGHTA, CDR2 FQGNSA. The CDR3 here is CASSSRGAQETQYL. In DNA, the CDR3 is TGTGCCAGCAGCTCCAGGGGCGCCCAAGAGACCCAGTACTTG.

The rearrangement links TRBV12-3 or TRBV12-4 to TRBJ2-7; tentatively, D is TRBD1 (6 bases). The length of the CDR3 is 13 residues. Trimming took off 5 bases at V and 2 bases at J, with 10 bases between the two ends. The CDR3 DNA is TGTGCCAGCAGTCTTCGGACAGCCTACGAGCAGTACTTC. Amino acids: CASSLRTAYEQYF.

This clonotype was seen ten or more times. V usage is TRBV14 and J usage is TRBJ2-1, with D perhaps TRBD1 (5 bases). Germline V gene data show CDR1 as SGHDN and CDR2 as FVKESK. This CDR3 comprises 15 residues. The V and J ends lost 1 base and 5 bases respectively, with 12 bases between them. The CDR3 DNA is TGTGCCAGCAGCCAAGGCCAGGGAAGAAACAATGAGCAGTTCTTC. Translating it yields CASSQGQGRNNEQFF.

This clonotype was seen more than once but under ten times. The CDR3 sequence: CASSFRQGSPSYEQYF. The CDR3 coding sequence is TGTGCCAGCAGCTTCCGACAGGGCAGTCCGTCCTACGAGCAGTACTTC. V usage is TRBV7-9 and J usage is TRBJ2-7; TRBD1 matches at 7 bases. CDR1 is SEHNR and CDR2 is FQNEAQ in the germline V gene (reference sequence). There are 16 residues in the CDR3. V shed 3 bases and J 1 base; nucleotides not matched to a gene: 9. The full variable domain, rest sourced from reference TRBV7-9 and TRBJ2-7, is DTGVSQNPRHKITKRGQNVTFRCDPISEHNRLYWYRQTLGQGPEFLTYFQNEAQLEKSRLLSDRFSAERPKGSFSTLEIQRTEQGDSAMYLCASSFRQGSPSYEQYFGPGTRLTVT.

This clonotype has a count of ten or more. This chain links TRBV7-8 with TRBJ1-3; 7 nucleotides agree with TRBD1. Germline CDR1 reads SGHVS; CDR2 reads FQNEAQ. This CDR3 is built from 15 residues. V lost 3 bases and J lost 2; bases outside the gene matches: 4. CDR3 DNA: TGTGCCAGCAGCTTTGACAGGGTACCTGGAAACACCATATATTTT. Translating gives CASSFDRVPGNTIYF.

The chain has TRBV7-9 and TRBJ2-5, with 15 bases identical to TRBD2. The ends lost 5 bases at V and 5 bases at J; junction bases unmatched: 6. This CDR3 has 16 residues. The germline gives CDR1 SEHNR, CDR2 FQNEAQ (reference sequence). In nucleotides, the CDR3 is TGTGCCAGCAGCCCCGGACTAGCGGGAGGGCCCGAGACCCAGTACTTC. This sequence encodes CASSPGLAGGPETQYF.